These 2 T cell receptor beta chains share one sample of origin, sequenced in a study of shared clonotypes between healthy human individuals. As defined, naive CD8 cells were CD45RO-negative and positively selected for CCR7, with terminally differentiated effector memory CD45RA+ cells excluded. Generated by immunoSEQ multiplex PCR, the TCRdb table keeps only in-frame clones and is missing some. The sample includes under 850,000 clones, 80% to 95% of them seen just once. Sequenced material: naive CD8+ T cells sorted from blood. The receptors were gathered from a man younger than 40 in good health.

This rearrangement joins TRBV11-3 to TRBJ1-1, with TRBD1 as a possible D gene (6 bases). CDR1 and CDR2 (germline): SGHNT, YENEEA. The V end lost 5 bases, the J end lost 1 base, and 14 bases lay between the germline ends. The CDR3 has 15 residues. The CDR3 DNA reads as TGTGCCAGCAGCCTACCGGACAGATCGAACACTGAAGCTTTCTTT. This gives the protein CASSLPDRSNTEAFF.

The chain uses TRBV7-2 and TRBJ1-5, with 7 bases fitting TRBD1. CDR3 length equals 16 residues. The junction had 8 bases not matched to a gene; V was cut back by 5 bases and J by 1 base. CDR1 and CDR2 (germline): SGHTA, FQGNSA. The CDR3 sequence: CASSIRDRTSNQPQHF. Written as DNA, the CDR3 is TGTGCCAGCAGCATTAGGGACAGAACGAGCAATCAGCCCCAGCATTTT.